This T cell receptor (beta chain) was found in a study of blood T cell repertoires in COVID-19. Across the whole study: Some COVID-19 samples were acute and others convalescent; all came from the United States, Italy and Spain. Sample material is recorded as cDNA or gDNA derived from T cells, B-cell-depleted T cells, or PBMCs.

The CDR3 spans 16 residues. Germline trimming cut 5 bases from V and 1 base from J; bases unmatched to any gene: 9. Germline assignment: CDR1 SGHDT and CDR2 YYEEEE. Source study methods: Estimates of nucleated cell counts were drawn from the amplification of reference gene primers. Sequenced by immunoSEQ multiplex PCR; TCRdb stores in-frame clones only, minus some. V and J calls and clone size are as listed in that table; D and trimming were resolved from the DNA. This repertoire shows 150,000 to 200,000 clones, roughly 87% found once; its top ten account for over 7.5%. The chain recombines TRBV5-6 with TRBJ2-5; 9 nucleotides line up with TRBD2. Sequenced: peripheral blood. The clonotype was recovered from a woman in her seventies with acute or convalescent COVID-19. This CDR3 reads CASSYVVLAGQETQYF. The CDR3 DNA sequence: TGTGCCAGCAGTTATGTAGTACTAGCGGGCCAAGAGACCCAGTACTTC.